A selection of T cell receptor beta chains follows, all from one sample in a study of shared clonotypes between healthy human individuals. The data were produced by immunoSEQ multiplex PCR, yet TCRdb's version contains in-frame clones alone and is incomplete. The table has about 2.2 million clones, 85% to 95% seen once. The material sequenced was naive CD8+ T cells from PBMCs. The receptors originated from a man aged 18-30 years in good health. Some clones in this sample may be carry-over from other donors' samples. The CDR3 runs from the conserved cysteine through the conserved F or W. The D gene is left open where the match is weak. Clone size is not always given. Where it is, it says once, few, many or a class for expanded clones.

D gene: TRBD2
J gene: TRBJ2-7
clone size: -
V gene: TRBV4-3
CDR3 DNA: TGCGCCAGCAGCCAAACAGCGGGATCCTACGAGCAGTACTTC
CDR3 protein: CASSQTAGSYEQYF

D gene: TRBD2
J gene: TRBJ2-7
clone size: -
V gene: TRBV5-1
CDR3 DNA: TGCGCCAGCAGCTTATCACTAGCGGGAGCCTACGAGCAGTACTTC
CDR3 protein: CASSLSLAGAYEQYF

D gene: -
J gene: TRBJ1-1
clone size: once
V gene: TRBV27
CDR3 DNA: TGTGCCAGCAGTTTAGGACGGACCACTGAAGCTTTCTTT
CDR3 protein: CASSLGRTTEAFF

D gene: -
J gene: TRBJ2-2
clone size: -
V gene: TRBV14
CDR3 DNA: TGTGCCAGCAGCCAATGGCAGATCACCGGGGAGCTGTTTTTT
CDR3 protein: CASSQWQITGELFF

D gene: -
J gene: TRBJ1-1
clone size: -
V gene: TRBV11-3
CDR3 DNA: TGTGCCAGCAGCTTAGTTGCAAACACTGAAGCTTTCTTT
CDR3 protein: CASSLVANTEAFF

D gene: -
J gene: TRBJ1-5
clone size: -
V gene: TRBV11-2
CDR3 DNA: TGTGCCAGCAGCCCCCCCGGGGAGCCCCAGCATTTT
CDR3 protein: CASSPPGEPQHF

D gene: TRBD2
J gene: TRBJ2-7
clone size: -
V gene: TRBV11-2
CDR3 DNA: TGTGCCAGCAGCCCGGGAGGGGCAGGGCACGAGCAGTACTTC
CDR3 protein: CASSPGGAGHEQYF

D gene: TRBD1
J gene: TRBJ1-2
clone size: -
V gene: TRBV2
CDR3 DNA: TGTGCCAGCAGTCGACTCGGGACAGATCTAAACTATGGCTACACCTTC
CDR3 protein: CASSRLGTDLNYGYTF

D gene: TRBD2
J gene: TRBJ2-1
clone size: -
V gene: TRBV27
CDR3 DNA: TGTGCCAGCGACTCTGGGCCAGGTAGCGGGAGGGCCGGACCCCTCTTC
CDR3 protein: CASDSGPGSGRAGPLF

D gene: TRBD1
J gene: TRBJ2-7
clone size: -
V gene: TRBV7-9
CDR3 DNA: TGTGCCAGCAGCTTCAGACAGGGGGCATGGGAGCAGTACTTC
CDR3 protein: CASSFRQGAWEQYF

D gene: TRBD1
J gene: TRBJ1-2
clone size: -
V gene: TRBV4-3
CDR3 DNA: TGCGCCAGCAGCCTGCTATACAGGGGGCGCGATGGCTACACCTTC
CDR3 protein: CASSLLYRGRDGYTF

D gene: TRBD2
J gene: TRBJ2-7
clone size: -
V gene: TRBV7-8
CDR3 DNA: TGTGCCAGCAGAAAAGGGGGACTAGCGGGAGCCCCCTACGAGCAGTACTTC
CDR3 protein: CASRKGGLAGAPYEQYF

D gene: -
J gene: TRBJ1-2
clone size: -
V gene: TRBV5-6
CDR3 DNA: TGTGCCAGCAGCCTCCAAACATCTAACTATGGCTACACCTTC
CDR3 protein: CASSLQTSNYGYTF

D gene: -
J gene: TRBJ1-2
clone size: -
V gene: TRBV11-2
CDR3 DNA: TGTGCCAGCAGCCTAAGGGACTCTCGCCTTAACTATGGCTACACCTTC
CDR3 protein: CASSLRDSRLNYGYTF

D gene: TRBD1
J gene: TRBJ1-2
clone size: -
V gene: TRBV28
CDR3 DNA: TGTGCCAGCAGTTTATTAGCGGCAGGGGGGGTATATGGCTACACCTTC
CDR3 protein: CASSLLAAGGVYGYTF

D gene: TRBD1
J gene: TRBJ2-7
clone size: -
V gene: TRBV9
CDR3 DNA: TGTGCCAGCAGCGCGGACAGGGGCGACGAGCAGTACTTC
CDR3 protein: CASSADRGDEQYF

D gene: TRBD2
J gene: TRBJ2-1
clone size: -
V gene: TRBV27
CDR3 DNA: TGTGCCAGTTCAGGCCGACCGGGACTAGCGGGAAAAGAGCAGTTCTTC
CDR3 protein: CASSGRPGLAGKEQFF